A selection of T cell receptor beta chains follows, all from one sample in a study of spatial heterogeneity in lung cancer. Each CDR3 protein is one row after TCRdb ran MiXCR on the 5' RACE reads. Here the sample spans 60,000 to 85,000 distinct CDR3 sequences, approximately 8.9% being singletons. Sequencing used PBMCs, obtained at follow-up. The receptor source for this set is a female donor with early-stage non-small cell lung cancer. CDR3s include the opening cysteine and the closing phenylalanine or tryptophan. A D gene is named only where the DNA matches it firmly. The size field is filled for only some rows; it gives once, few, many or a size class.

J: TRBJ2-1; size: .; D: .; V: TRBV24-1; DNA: TGTGCCACCAGTGACGTCGTGGGGTCTCAGTTCTTC; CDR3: CATSDVVGSQFF
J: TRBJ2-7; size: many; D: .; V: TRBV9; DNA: TGTGCCAGCAGCGTAGACGGCAGAGCCTACGAGCAGTACTTC; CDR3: CASSVDGRAYEQYF
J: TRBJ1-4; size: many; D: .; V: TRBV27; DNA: TGTGCCAGCAGTTTCGGGCCTAATGAAAAACTGTTTTTT; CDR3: CASSFGPNEKLFF
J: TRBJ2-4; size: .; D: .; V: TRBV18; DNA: TGTGCCAGCTCACCACCTAAGATTGAGGGCATTCAGTACTTC; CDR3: CASSPPKIEGIQYF
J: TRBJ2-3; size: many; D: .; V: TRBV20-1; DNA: TGCAGTGCTAGATTCGGGGGGCTATATACGCAGTATTTT; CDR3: CSARFGGLYTQYF
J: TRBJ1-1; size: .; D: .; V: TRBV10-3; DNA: TGTGCCATCAGCCCGGACACAAAGAACACTGAAGCTTTCTTT; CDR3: CAISPDTKNTEAFF
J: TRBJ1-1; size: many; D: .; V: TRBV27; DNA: TGTGCCAGCAGTTTATCGAATGGGCCAAATAATGAAGCTTTCTTT; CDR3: CASSLSNGPNNEAFF
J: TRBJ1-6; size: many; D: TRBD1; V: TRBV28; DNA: TGTGCCAGTTCCCCGGGACAGGGGGATACTGCCAATAATTCACCCCTCCACTTT; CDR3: CASSPGQGDTANNSPLHF
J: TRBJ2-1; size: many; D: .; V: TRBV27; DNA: TGTGCCAGCACCGCAGGAAGGGGCAATGAGCAGTTCTTC; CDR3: CASTAGRGNEQFF
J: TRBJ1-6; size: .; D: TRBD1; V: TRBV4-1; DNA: TGCGCCAGCAGCCTGGACAGGGCTAATTCACCCCTCCACTTT; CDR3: CASSLDRANSPLHF
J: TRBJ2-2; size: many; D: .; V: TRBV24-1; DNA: TGTGCCACCAGTGATGTACAGGACAACACCGGGGAGCTGTTTTTT; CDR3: CATSDVQDNTGELFF
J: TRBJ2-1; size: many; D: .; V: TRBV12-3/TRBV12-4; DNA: .; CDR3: CASSSSTRKGVF
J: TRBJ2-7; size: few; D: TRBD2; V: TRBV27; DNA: TGTGCCAGCAAGACAGCGGGAGGGCCCGCCGAGCAGTACTTC; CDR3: CASKTAGGPAEQYF
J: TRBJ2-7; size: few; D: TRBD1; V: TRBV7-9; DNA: TGTGCCAGCAGCTCGGACAGGGAGGCCTACGAGCAGTACTTC; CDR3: CASSSDREAYEQYF
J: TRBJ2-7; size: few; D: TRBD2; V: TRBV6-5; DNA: TGTGCCAGCAGAGGGACTAGCGCCTTCTACGAGCAGTACTTC; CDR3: CASRGTSAFYEQYF
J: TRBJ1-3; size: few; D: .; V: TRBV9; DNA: TGTGCCAGCAGCGCCTCGGCCACTGGAAACACCATATATTTT; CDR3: CASSASATGNTIYF
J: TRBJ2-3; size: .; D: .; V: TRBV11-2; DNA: TGTGCCAGCAGCTTGCCAGTAGGGGATACGCAGTATTTT; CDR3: CASSLPVGDTQYF
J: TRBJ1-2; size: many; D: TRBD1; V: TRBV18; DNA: TGTGCCAGCTCACGACAGGGGCTAGAGGGCTACACCTTC; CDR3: CASSRQGLEGYTF
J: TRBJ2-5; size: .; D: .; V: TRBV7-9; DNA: TGTGCCAGCAGCTATAGCGGGCAGGGGGAGACCCAGTACTTC; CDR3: CASSYSGQGETQYF
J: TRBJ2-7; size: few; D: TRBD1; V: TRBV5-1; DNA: TGCGCCAGCAGCTTACTCGACAGGGACGAGCAGTACTTC; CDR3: CASSLLDRDEQYF
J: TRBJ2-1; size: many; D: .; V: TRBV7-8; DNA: TGTGCCAGCTCCTTCTCTCGCGCCTACAATGAGCAGTTCTTC; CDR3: CASSFSRAYNEQFF
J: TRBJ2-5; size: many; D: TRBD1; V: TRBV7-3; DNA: TGTGCCAGCAGCCTAGACCCACAGGGGCTAGAGACCCAGTACTTC; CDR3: CASSLDPQGLETQYF
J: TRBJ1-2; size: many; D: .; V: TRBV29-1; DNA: TGCAGCGTTGACCTGACACCCCAGACCTATGGCTACACCTTC; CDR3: CSVDLTPQTYGYTF
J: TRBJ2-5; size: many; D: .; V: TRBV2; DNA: TGTGCCAGCAGTGGGGAGTTACAAGAGACCCAGTACTTC; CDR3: CASSGELQETQYF
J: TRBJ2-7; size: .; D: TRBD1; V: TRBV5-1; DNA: TGCGCCAGCAGCTCTCCGGGACAGGGGTTCTCCTACGAGCAGTACTTC; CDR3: CASSSPGQGFSYEQYF
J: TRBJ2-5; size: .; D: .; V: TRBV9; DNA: TGTGCCAGCAGCGCCGGGACCCGGGAGACCCAGTACTTC; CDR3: CASSAGTRETQYF
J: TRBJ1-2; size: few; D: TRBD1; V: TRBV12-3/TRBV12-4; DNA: TGTGCCAGCATATCCGGGACAGTCTATGGCTACACCTTC; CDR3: CASISGTVYGYTF
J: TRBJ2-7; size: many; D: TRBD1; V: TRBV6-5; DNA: TGTGCCAGCAAGACAGGGGGTGGTCCCTACGAGCAGTACTTC; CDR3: CASKTGGGPYEQYF